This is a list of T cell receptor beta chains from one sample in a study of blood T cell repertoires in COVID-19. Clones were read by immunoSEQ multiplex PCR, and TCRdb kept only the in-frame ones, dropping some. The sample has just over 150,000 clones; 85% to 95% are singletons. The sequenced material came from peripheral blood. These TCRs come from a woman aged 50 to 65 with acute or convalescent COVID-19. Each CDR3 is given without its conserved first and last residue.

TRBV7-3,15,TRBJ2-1,ASSSGTGFNSYNEQF
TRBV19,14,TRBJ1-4,ASKYGRAVTNEKLF
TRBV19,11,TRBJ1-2,ASSIMSGNGYT
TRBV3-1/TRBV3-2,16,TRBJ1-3,ASSPGDSAWGSGNTIY
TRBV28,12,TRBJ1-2,ASSSGTGDYGYT
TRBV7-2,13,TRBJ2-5,ASSLGLGGQETQY
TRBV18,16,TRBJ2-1,ASSPLEQGVASSNEQF
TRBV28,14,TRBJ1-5,ASSLSGGVQRQPQH
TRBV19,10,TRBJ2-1,ASSIRRGEQF
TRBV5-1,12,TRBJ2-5,ASSSRHSGETQY
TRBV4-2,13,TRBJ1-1,ASSQEFRQNTEAF
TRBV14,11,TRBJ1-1,ASSQTQQSGAF
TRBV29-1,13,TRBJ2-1,SVEWGGSSYNEQF
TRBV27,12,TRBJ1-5,ASSLSRADQPQH
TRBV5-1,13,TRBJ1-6,ASSLGAGDNSPLH
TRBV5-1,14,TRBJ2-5,ASSLGNAGGQETQY
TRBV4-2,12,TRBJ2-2,ASSQRGNTGELF
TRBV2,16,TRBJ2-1,ASSEALLTGSEHNEQF
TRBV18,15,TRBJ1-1,ASSPGFGGGMNTEAF
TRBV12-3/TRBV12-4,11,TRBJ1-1,ASRWTQNTEAF
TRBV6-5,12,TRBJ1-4,ASSYRGANEKLF
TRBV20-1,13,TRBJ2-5,SASGASGTQETQY
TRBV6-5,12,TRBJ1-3,ASSWAGRGNTIY
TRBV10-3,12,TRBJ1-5,AIRGDSGNQPQH
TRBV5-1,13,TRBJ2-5,ASSGSTGGGETQY
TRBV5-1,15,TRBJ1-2,ASSSRRRDRGTYGYT
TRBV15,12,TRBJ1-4,ATSPRQGREKLF
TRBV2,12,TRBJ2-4,ASSEQGSKNIQY
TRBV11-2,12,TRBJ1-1,ASSVQGGNTEAF
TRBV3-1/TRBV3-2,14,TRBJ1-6,ASSQDWGLGNSPLH
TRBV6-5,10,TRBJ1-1,ASSYAQGKTF
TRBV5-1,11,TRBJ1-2,ASRKGGNYGYT
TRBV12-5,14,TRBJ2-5,ASGLAEGQIGETQY
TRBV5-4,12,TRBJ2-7,ASSLGQGAYEQY
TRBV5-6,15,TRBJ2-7,ASSLAIRDRVSYEQY
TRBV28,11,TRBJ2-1,ASSLGREDEQF
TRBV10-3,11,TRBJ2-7,AITPSGGLEQY
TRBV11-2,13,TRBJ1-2,ASSLTGQGVRGYT
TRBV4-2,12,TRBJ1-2,ASSQDSGESGYT
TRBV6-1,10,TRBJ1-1,ASSEGEPKAF
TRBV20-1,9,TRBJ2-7,SARSGHEQY
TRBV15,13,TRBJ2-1,ATSRDRDIDNEQF
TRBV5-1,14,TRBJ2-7,ASSLRPGGSSYEQY
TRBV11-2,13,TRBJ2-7,ASSLREGGDYEQY
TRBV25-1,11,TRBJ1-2,ASSESQGYGYT
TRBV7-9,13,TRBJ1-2,ASSLTTGTNYGYT
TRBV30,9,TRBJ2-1,AWTGLREQF
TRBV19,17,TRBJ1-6,ASSSPGQGSISYNSPLH
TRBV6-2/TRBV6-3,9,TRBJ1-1,ASSLAGEAF
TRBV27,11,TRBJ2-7,ASRDGQYYEQY
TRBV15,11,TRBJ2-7,ATSRRQGGEQY
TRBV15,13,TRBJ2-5,ATSRDQQREETQY
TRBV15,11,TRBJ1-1,ATSTSSGSEAF
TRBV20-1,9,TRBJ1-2,SATTGGGYT
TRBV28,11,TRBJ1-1,ASSLDDRVQAF
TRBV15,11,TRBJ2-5,ATSRDKLSTQY
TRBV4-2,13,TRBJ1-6,ASSQEGSGNSPLH